This T cell receptor beta chain was sequenced for a study of sequential checkpoint blockade in melanoma (dated by TCRdb to the late 2010s). With regard to the full study: Patients were randomized 1:1 to first-line nivolumab followed by ipilimumab (arm A) or ipilimumab followed by nivolumab (arm B). Maintenance nivolumab was given following each of the two trial sequences. General conclusions and limits of the study: The response-prediction model combining TCR metrics and mutation burden needs validation in larger, independent patient cohorts.

The intended sense of this specimen's treatment or condition label: randomized to nivolumab then ipilimumab (arm A) or the reverse (arm B). No trial patient had received prior DNA-damaging chemotherapy. Thawed PBMCs were sorted on a FACS Aria II flow cytometer to isolate live CD3+CD8+ cells negative for CD19 and CD56. The samples were obtained from melanoma patients enrolled in CheckMate 064, an open-label, randomized phase II trial testing sequential checkpoint blockade. Peripheral blood mononuclear cells were collected by leukapheresis, purified with Ficoll-Paque, and frozen in human serum with approximately 10% DMSO. Immediately after sorting, the purity of the sorted blood CD3+CD8+ cells was confirmed to be >95%, and DNA was then extracted. The sample holds one count of this clone. Its target antigen remains unknown. One base away there is no much larger clone; base qualities are not given. The immunoSEQ Assay was used to immunosequence TCRbeta CDR3 regions from genomic DNA. Prior to high-throughput sequencing, genomic DNA was amplified by bias-controlled multiplex PCR. The authors processed their data as follows. To quantify the absolute abundance of each unique TCRbeta CDR3 region, the sequences were collapsed and filtered. Clonality, defined as 1 minus Pielou's evenness, was calculated using only productive rearrangements. Clones with significantly greater frequencies in on-treatment versus baseline samples were identified using a previously published method. This immuneACCESS table, as held by TCRdb, lists in-frame sequences with V and J called but not all clones. Of the missing ones, under half trace to an unresolved V gene in checked studies; the others have no known cause. V and J calls plus clone size are reproduced from that table; the DNA served to infer D and trimming. The sample table holds tens of thousands of clones, of which more than 70% were seen once. The top ten hold around 11% of the sample.

Counted from cysteine to phenylalanine, this CDR3 has 15 amino acids. CDR3 DNA is the only sequence kept; it has 45 bases, read in frame from the first base. In the germline V gene (reference sequence), CDR1 corresponds to MNHEY and CDR2 to SMNVEV. Unmatched junction bases come to 5, with V trimmed by 3 bases and J by 3 bases. The rearranged segments are TRBV27 and TRBJ2-3; 8 bases in between match TRBD2. The source is a human donor with melanoma. The source material was CD8+ T cells sorted from blood (inferred from file names), sampled from a patient given nivolumab and ipilimumab in sequence. In nucleotides, the sequence is TGTGCCAGCAGTTTTGGAGCGGGAGTGACAGATACGCAGTATTTT. Translated, this is CASSFGAGVTDTQYF.